This passage covers 26 T cell receptor beta chains from one sample sequenced in a study of cytomegalovirus exposure and HLA in healthy donors. This PCR relied on a set of 60 Vbeta primers and 13 Jbeta primers. TCRdb keeps only in-frame clones here, not all; method: immunoSEQ multiplex PCR. The table lists 75,000 to 80,000 clones, roughly four fifths of them singletons. Sequenced material: PBMCs. These receptors all stem from a male donor in good health and CMV-seropositive.

The chain carries TRBV30 and TRBJ2-7, with D possibly matching TRBD1 (6 bases). Germline values: CDR1 GTSNPN, CDR2 SVGIG (reference sequence). The CDR3 is made up of 10 amino acids. This CDR3 reads CAVGGYEQYF. The CDR3 DNA sequence: TGTGCGGTAGGGGGTTACGAGCAGTACTTC.

This chain uses TRBV7-8 with TRBJ1-1; 7 bases are shared with TRBD1. The CDR3 spans 15 residues. V was pared by 1 base and J by 7 bases, with 9 bases of the junction left unmatched. The germline gives CDR1 SGHVS, CDR2 FQNEAQ. The CDR3 loop reads CASSLGYGGQNEAFF. CDR3 nucleotide sequence: TGTGCCAGCAGCTTAGGATACGGGGGACAGAATGAAGCTTTCTTT.

The V call is TRBV30, the J call TRBJ1-5; tentative D call: TRBD1 (5 bases). Germline CDR1 is GTSNPN and CDR2 is SVGIG (reference sequence). V gave up 3 bases and J gave up 0 bases, with 12 bases separating them. The CDR3 is 15 residues long. The DNA of the CDR3 is TGTGCCTGGAGCCCGGGGGGGTATAGCAATCAGCCCCAGCATTTT. Amino acids: CAWSPGGYSNQPQHF.

This chain links TRBV6-6 with TRBJ2-1; D may be TRBD1 (6 bases). The V and J ends lost 6 bases and 0 bases respectively, with 15 bases between them. This CDR3 has 16 residues. Germline V gene lookup returns CDR1 MNHNY and CDR2 SVGAGI (reference sequence). The CDR3, as DNA: TGTGCCAGCAGAAGAGGGGGTCTCAGCTCCTACAATGAGCAGTTCTTC. This sequence encodes CASRRGGLSSYNEQFF.

V is TRBV10-3 and J is TRBJ2-7, with 7 bases matching TRBD2. Germline lookup yields CDR1 ENHRY and CDR2 SYGVKD. J lost 8 bases, V lost 0 bases, and 7 bases had no gene match. The CDR3 is 14 residues long. The CDR3 here is CAISESTTSSQQYF. The CDR3 DNA reads as TGTGCCATCAGTGAGTCTACGACTAGCAGTCAGCAGTACTTC.

This chain connects TRBV5-8 to TRBJ2-7, with 10 bases fitting TRBD1. Germline loops: CDR1 SGHTS, CDR2 YDEGEE. The CDR3 extends over 17 amino acids. J was trimmed by 7 bases and V by 3 bases; bases with no gene match: 16. CDR3 in DNA: TGTGCCAGCAGCTCGGGACAGGGGAACTCAGCCCGAGTGGAGCAGTACTTC. It encodes CASSSGQGNSARVEQYF.

The V and J genes are TRBV11-1 and TRBJ2-5; 7 bases align to TRBD1. CDR1 is SGHAT, CDR2 FQDESV, per germline (reference sequence). V trimming: 2 bases; J trimming: 4 bases; junction bases outside the gene matches: 7. The CDR3 is made up of 15 amino acids. The CDR3 region is CASSLRSEGAETQYF. In nucleotides, the CDR3 is TGTGCCAGCAGCTTAAGGAGCGAGGGGGCAGAGACCCAGTACTTC.

This clone was seen only a few times. The V and J genes are TRBV5-1 and TRBJ2-5; 9 bases map to TRBD1. Trimming removed 0 bases from V and 5 bases from J; junction bases left unmatched: 5. The CDR3 totals 15 residues. The germline CDR1 and CDR2 sequences are SGHRS and YFSETQ. CDR3 protein: CASSLGDRGGETQYF. The CDR3 DNA follows: TGCGCCAGCAGCTTGGGCGACAGGGGGGGTGAGACCCAGTACTTC.

The gene calls are TRBV2 and TRBJ2-7; D possibly corresponds to TRBD2 (6 bases). V shed 11 bases and J shed 2 bases, with 19 bases lying between them. Germline V gives CDR1 SNHLY, CDR2 FYNNEI. The CDR3 runs 14 residues. CDR3 sequence reads: CASRLDRLTYEQYF. The CDR3 bases are TGTGCCTCACGACTAGATCGCCTCACCTACGAGCAGTACTTC.

The V call is TRBV4-2, the J call TRBJ2-1, with D tentatively TRBD1 (6 bases). V lost 3 bases and J lost 0, with 9 bases in between. This CDR3 has 15 amino acids. The germline CDR1 and CDR2 sequences are LGHNA and YNFKEQ. In DNA, the CDR3 is TGTGCCAGCAGCCAGGACAGTAGCTCCTACAATGAGCAGTTCTTC. This gives the protein CASSQDSSSYNEQFF.

The chain is built from TRBV21-1 and TRBJ2-1; TRBD1, the D gene given by the table, was not confirmed from the DNA. TRBV21-1 is recorded as a pseudogene. The CDR3 is made up of 15 amino acids. The CDR3 region is CASSKAGILGDEQFF. The CDR3 DNA follows: TGTGCCAGCAGCAAAGCGGGAATCCTAGGGGATGAGCAGTTCTTC.

The J gene is TRBJ1-1, the V gene TRBV14; D is uncertain. V gave up 6 bases and J gave up 7 bases, with 18 bases separating them. CDR1 and CDR2 from the germline V gene are SGHDN and FVKESK. The CDR3 extends over 14 amino acids. CDR3 in DNA: TGTGCCAGCAGGGAGGGTGGAAAGGGCCGTGAAGCTTTCTTT. This encodes CASREGGKGREAFF.

A word on this clone: Other nucleotide sequences in the sample specify the same CDR3. The V and J genes are TRBV5-1 and TRBJ1-4, with D uncertain. The CDR3 runs to 15 residues. V lost 3 bases, J lost 0 bases, and 9 bases lay in between. Germline V gene data show CDR1 as SGHRS and CDR2 as YFSETQ. CDR3 in amino acids: CASSWEGATNEKLFF. Written as DNA, the CDR3 is TGCGCCAGCAGCTGGGAGGGCGCAACTAATGAAAAACTGTTTTTT.

The chain uses TRBV2 and TRBJ1-5, with 9 bases lining up with TRBD1. Germline CDR1 is SNHLY and CDR2 is FYNNEI. After removal of 4 bases from V and 3 bases from J, the junction contained 4 bases not matched to a gene. The CDR3 runs 15 residues. The CDR3 sequence is CASSGQGVVNQPQHF. In DNA, the CDR3 is TGTGCCAGCAGTGGACAGGGGGTCGTCAATCAGCCCCAGCATTTT.

This chain connects TRBV7-2 to TRBJ1-2; 7 bases align to TRBD1. Germline values: CDR1 SGHTA, CDR2 FQGNSA. V shed 2 bases and J 8 bases; nucleotides not matched to a gene: 8. This CDR3 has 14 residues. CDR3 nucleotide sequence: TGTGCCAGCAGCTTAATGCAGGGGGAGGTCGGCTACACCTTC. It specifies CASSLMQGEVGYTF.

Only one count was recorded for this clone. The V and J genes are TRBV7-9 and TRBJ2-5, with TRBD1 matching 11 bases. The CDR3 is 17 residues long. Trimming cost V 0 bases and J 4 bases; bases outside gene matches: 7. CDR1 SEHNR and CDR2 FQNEAQ come from the germline V gene (reference sequence). DNA for the CDR3: TGTGCCAGCAGCTTAGCAGTGGGACAGGGGGGTTCAGAGACCCAGTACTTC. This gives the protein CASSLAVGQGGSETQYF.

The gene calls are TRBV18 and TRBJ2-5, with TRBD2 matching over 9 bases. Germline V gene data show CDR1 as KGHSH and CDR2 as LQKENI. The CDR3 is made up of 14 amino acids. The V segment lost 9 bases and the J segment 5 bases; nucleotides outside the gene matches: 10. CDR3 amino acids: CASSIAGVRETQYF. CDR3 DNA: TGTGCCAGTTCTATAGCGGGAGTGCGGGAGACCCAGTACTTC.

V is TRBV5-1 and J is TRBJ2-1; 7 positions match TRBD1. The CDR3 length is 15 residues. Germline trimming cut 0 bases from V and 5 bases from J; bases unmatched to any gene: 5. From germline, CDR1 is SGHRS and CDR2 YFSETQ. As DNA, the CDR3 is TGCGCCAGCAGCTTGGTTGGGACAGAAGACAATGAGCAGTTCTTC. Encoded protein: CASSLVGTEDNEQFF.

V and J are TRBV7-8 and TRBJ1-1; D call uncertain. CDR3 size: 15 residues. V was cut by 5 bases and J by 2 bases, with 15 bases left in between. Germline values: CDR1 SGHVS, CDR2 FQNEAQ. CDR3 sequence reads: CASSQSVGGNTEAFF. The CDR3 nucleotides read TGTGCCAGCAGCCAATCCGTCGGAGGTAACACTGAAGCTTTCTTT.

The gene calls are TRBV9 and TRBJ2-7; TRBD2 is a possible D gene (6 bases). The V gene lost 1 base and the J gene lost 4 bases, with 24 bases spanning the gap. Germline values: CDR1 SGDLS, CDR2 YYNGEE. The CDR3 is 18 amino acids. The DNA of the CDR3 is TGTGCCAGCAGCGTAACCCCTGGCTATAGCGGAGAGGTTTACGAGCAGTACTTC. Its protein product is CASSVTPGYSGEVYEQYF.

The chain joins TRBV6-1 to TRBJ1-5; 11 positions match TRBD1. The CDR3 length is 14 residues. V trimming: 4 bases; J trimming: 7 bases; junction bases outside the gene matches: 3. Per the germline V gene, CDR1 is MNHNS and CDR2 is SASEGT. The CDR3, as DNA: TGTGCCAGCAGTGCTGGACAGGGGGCCCAGCCCCAGCATTTT. Translated: CASSAGQGAQPQHF.

V usage is TRBV27 and J usage is TRBJ2-7; D is possibly TRBD1 (6 bases). The CDR3 sequence is 13 residues long. V was pared by 8 bases and J by 6 bases, with 17 bases between. Germline values: CDR1 MNHEY, CDR2 SMNVEV (reference sequence). CDR3 coding DNA: TGTGCCAGCGGGTTACAGGGAGTCGGCGAGCAGTACTTC. This encodes CASGLQGVGEQYF.

The chain is built from TRBV30 and TRBJ1-5, with D possibly TRBD1 on 5 matching bases. Germline CDR1 is GTSNPN and CDR2 is SVGIG (reference sequence). V was trimmed by 4 bases and J by 5 bases, leaving 21 bases between them. The CDR3 is 16 residues long. The CDR3 loop reads CAWTPAEQGPHQPQHF. DNA for the CDR3: TGTGCCTGGACCCCGGCCGAGCAGGGCCCCCATCAGCCCCAGCATTTT.

CDR3 residues: CASSEGRFGTSSYEQYF. CDR3 bases: TGTGCCAGCAGCGAAGGACGTTTCGGGACTAGCAGCTACGAGCAGTACTTC. The chain is built from TRBV5-4 and TRBJ2-7, with 9 bases matching TRBD2. V trimming: 4 bases; J trimming: 3 bases; junction bases outside the gene matches: 14. The CDR3 consists of 17 residues. The germline gives CDR1 SGHNT, CDR2 YYREEE (reference sequence).

This clone was counted a single time. This chain links TRBV19 with TRBJ2-5, with D maybe TRBD2 (6 bases). The end of the DNA is better explained by TRBJ2-7, so the J call may be wrong. The CDR3 is 14 residues long. Per germline, CDR1 LNHDA and CDR2 SQIVND (reference sequence). The DNA for the CDR3 is TGTGCCAGTAGAGTCGGGGGTTACTCCTACGAGCAGTACTTC. Protein: CASRVGGYSYEQYF.

The chain is built from TRBV14 and TRBJ2-1; 10 nucleotides align to TRBD1. The J segment lost 3 bases and the V segment lost 2 bases, leaving 4 bases of the junction unmatched. Germline V gives CDR1 SGHDN, CDR2 FVKESK. The CDR3 is made up of 16 amino acids. The CDR3 bases are TGTGCCAGCAGCCAACAACGGGACAGGGGCTACAATGAGCAGTTCTTC. Protein product: CASSQQRDRGYNEQFF.